The clone carrying this TCR beta chain was detected only once. The germline gives CDR1 SGHVS, CDR2 FNYEAQ. Trimming took off 5 bases at V and 4 bases at J, with 11 bases between the two ends. CDR3 length equals 13 residues. Terminally differentiated effector memory CD45RA+ cells were left out of the naive CD8 fraction, which was CD45RO-negative and positively selected for CCR7. Some clones are missing from TCRdb's copy, which holds only in-frame ones; the method was immunoSEQ multiplex PCR. Found here are hundreds of thousands of clones, about 92% of them singletons; the top ten hold nearly 25%. This sample stems from a study of shared clonotypes between healthy human individuals.

This chain uses TRBV7-6 with TRBJ1-2, with D unclear. The source is a man in his thirties or forties in good health. Material for sequencing was naive CD8+ T cells sorted from blood. CDR3 protein: CASSLEVGYGYTF. The CDR3 DNA reads TGTGCCAGCAGCCTAGAGGTTGGCTATGGCTACACCTTC.